These 2 T cell receptor beta chains came from one sample sequenced in a study of T cells expressing NK-cell markers. TCRdb reprocessed the 5' RACE reads and reports one entry per CDR3 protein, with no DNA. The table lists roughly 390,000 distinct CDR3 sequences. Sequenced input: blood T cells: a sorted CD56 or NKG2C T cell subset, CD4+ or CD8+ T cells, or bulk PBMC T cells (not recorded which). The source of these receptors is a woman in her 50s in good health.

V gene TRBV6-2 or TRBV6-3 combines with J gene TRBJ2-5; TCRdb names TRBD2, which stays unverified in the absence of DNA. The CDR3 consists of 16 residues. The germline V gene encodes CDR1 MNHEY and CDR2 SVGEGT. CDR3 region: CASSEPGTSRGKTQYF.

V is TRBV12-3 or TRBV12-4 and J is TRBJ2-5; without DNA, the TCRdb call of TRBD1 cannot be checked. The CDR3 length is 14 residues. The CDR3 loop reads CASGGDRGKETQYF.